Listed below are T cell receptor beta chains from one sample, sequenced in a study of T cell changes during pregnancy in multiple sclerosis. The table came from immunoSEQ multiplex PCR; TCRdb's copy has only in-frame clones and leaves some out. The sample lists more than 65,000 clones; about 89% were seen once. Specimen: CD4+ T cells from peripheral blood mononuclear cells, collected before pregnancy. The receptors shown here come from a female donor with multiple sclerosis, enrolled in a pregnancy study. Each CDR3 is given with its conserved first and last residue. The order of the fields is CDR3 length, V gene, CDR3 protein.

13 TRBV7-6 CASSGSRDSEQYF
15 TRBV5-1 CASSRGILATDTQYF
12 TRBV2 CASSRGSNEQFF
15 TRBV5-5 CASSLVGRSGNTIYF
12 TRBV29-1 CSAGGGTDTQYF
13 TRBV29-1 CSVARSESGEQYF
15 TRBV2 CASRRVEHPNQPQHF
16 TRBV5-1 CASTPGGGPGVDEQFF
14 TRBV7-3 CASSGGLSTDTQYF
16 TRBV6-1 CASSDLLAGGANEQFF
14 TRBV18 CASSSDRGNTEAFF
14 TRBV6-5 CASSSGTLNSPLHF